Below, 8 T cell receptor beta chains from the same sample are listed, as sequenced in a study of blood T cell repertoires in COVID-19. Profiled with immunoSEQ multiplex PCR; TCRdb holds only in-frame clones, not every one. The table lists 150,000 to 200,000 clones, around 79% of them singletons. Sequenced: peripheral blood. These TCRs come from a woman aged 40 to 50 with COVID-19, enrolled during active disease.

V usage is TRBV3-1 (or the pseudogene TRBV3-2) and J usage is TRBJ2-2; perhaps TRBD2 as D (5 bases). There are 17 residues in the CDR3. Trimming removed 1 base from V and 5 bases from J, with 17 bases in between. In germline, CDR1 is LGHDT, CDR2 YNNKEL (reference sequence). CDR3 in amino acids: CASSQGIDLRDTGELFF. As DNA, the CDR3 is TGTGCCAGCAGCCAAGGAATAGATCTACGGGATACCGGGGAGCTGTTTTTT.

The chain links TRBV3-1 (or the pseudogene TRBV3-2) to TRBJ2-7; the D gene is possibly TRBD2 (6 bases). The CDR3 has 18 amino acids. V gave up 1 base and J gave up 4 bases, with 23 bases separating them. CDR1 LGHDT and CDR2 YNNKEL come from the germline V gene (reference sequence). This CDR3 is CASSQGRAGGLNDYEQYF. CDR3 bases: TGTGCCAGCAGCCAAGGTCGAGCGGGCGGGCTGAATGATTACGAGCAGTACTTC.

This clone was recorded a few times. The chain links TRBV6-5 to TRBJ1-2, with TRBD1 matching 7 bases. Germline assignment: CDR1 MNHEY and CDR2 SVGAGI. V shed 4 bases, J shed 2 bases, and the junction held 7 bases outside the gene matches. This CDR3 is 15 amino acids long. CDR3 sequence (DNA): TGTGCCAGCAGTTCTCCGGGACAGACGAACTATGGCTACACCTTC. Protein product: CASSSPGQTNYGYTF.

This CDR3 reads CASFSIGGDTQYF. For the CDR3, the DNA is TGTGCCAGCTTCAGTATAGGAGGGGATACGCAGTATTTT. V is TRBV18 and J is TRBJ2-3; D perhaps matches TRBD2 (6 bases). The germline V gene encodes CDR1 KGHSH and CDR2 LQKENI. V was pared by 7 bases and J by 6 bases, with 14 bases between. The CDR3 is made up of 13 amino acids.

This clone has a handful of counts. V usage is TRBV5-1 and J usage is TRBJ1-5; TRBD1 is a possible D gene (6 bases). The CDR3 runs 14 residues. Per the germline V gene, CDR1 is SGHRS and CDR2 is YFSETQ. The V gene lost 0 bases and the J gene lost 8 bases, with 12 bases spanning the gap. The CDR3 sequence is CASSLGTAQEPQHF. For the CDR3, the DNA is TGCGCCAGCAGCTTGGGGACAGCCCAGGAGCCCCAGCATTTT.

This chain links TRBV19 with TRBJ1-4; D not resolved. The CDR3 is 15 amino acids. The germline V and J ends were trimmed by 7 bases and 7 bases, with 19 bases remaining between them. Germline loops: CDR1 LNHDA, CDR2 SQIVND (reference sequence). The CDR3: CASNRRGRSGEKLFF. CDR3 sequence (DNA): TGTGCCAGTAACCGCAGAGGTCGGTCGGGTGAAAAACTGTTTTTT.

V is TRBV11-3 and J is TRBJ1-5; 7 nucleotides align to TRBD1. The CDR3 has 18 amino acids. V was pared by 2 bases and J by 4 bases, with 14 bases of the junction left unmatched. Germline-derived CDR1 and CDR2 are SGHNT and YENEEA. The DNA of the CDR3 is TGTGCCAGCAGCTTAACACTTTCCGGGACAGAAAATAATCAGCCCCAGCATTTT. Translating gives CASSLTLSGTENNQPQHF.

The CDR3 DNA reads as TGTGCCAGCAGCCAAACCTTCACAGGGGGCGGTGGCTACACCTTC. Protein product: CASSQTFTGGGGYTF. The rearrangement uses TRBV14 and TRBJ1-2; the match to TRBD1 covers 9 bases. Trimming removed 2 bases from V and 7 bases from J; junction bases left unmatched: 8. Germline CDR1 and CDR2: SGHDN and FVKESK. CDR3 size: 15 residues.